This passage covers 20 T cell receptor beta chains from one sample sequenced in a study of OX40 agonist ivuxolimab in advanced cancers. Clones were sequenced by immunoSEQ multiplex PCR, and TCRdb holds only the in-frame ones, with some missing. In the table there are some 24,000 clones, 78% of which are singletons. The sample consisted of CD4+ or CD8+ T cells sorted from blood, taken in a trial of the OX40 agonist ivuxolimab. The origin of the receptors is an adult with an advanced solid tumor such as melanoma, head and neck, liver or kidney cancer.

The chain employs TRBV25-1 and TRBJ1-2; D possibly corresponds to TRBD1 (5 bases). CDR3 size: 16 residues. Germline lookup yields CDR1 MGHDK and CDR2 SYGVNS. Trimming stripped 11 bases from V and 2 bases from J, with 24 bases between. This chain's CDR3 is CAGSDPVGGTNYGYTF. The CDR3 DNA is TGTGCCGGCTCCGACCCGGTTGGGGGGACCAACTATGGCTACACCTTC.

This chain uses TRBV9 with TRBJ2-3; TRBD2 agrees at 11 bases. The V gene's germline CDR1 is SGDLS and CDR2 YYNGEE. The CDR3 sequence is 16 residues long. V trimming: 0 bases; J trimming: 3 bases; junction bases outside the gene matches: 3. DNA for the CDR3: TGTGCCAGCAGCGTAGTGGGACTAGCGGTAACAGATACGCAGTATTTT. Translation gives CASSVVGLAVTDTQYF.

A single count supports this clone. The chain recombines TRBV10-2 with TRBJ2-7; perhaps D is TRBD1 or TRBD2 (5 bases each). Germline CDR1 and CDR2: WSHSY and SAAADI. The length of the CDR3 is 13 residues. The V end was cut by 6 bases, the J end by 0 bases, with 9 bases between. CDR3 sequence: CASSGTVSYEQYF. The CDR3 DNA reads TGCGCCAGCAGCGGGACGGTCTCCTACGAGCAGTACTTC.

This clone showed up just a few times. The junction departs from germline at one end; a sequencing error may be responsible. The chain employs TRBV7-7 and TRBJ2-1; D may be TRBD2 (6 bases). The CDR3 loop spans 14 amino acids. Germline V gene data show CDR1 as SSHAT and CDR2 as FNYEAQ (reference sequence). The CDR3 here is CASSNLGSNYEQFF. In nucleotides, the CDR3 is TGTGCTAGCAGCAACCTCGGGAGTAACTATGAGCAGTTCTTC.

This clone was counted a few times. CDR3 residues: CASSFPGTGYREKLFF. The DNA for the CDR3 is TGTGCCAGCAGTTTCCCAGGGACGGGGTATAGGGAAAAACTGTTTTTT. The chain combines TRBV28 with TRBJ1-4, with D tentatively TRBD1 (5 bases). Trimming stripped 3 bases from V and 8 bases from J, with 19 bases between. The length of the CDR3 is 16 residues. Germline values: CDR1 MDHEN, CDR2 SYDVKM. Looking up the rest from reference TRBV28 and TRBJ1-4 gives the full variable domain: DVKVTQSSRYLVKRTGEKVFLECVQDMDHENMFWYRQDPGLGLRLIYFSYDVKMKEKGDIPEGYSVSREKKERFSLILESASTNQTSMYLCASSFPGTGYREKLFFGSGTQLSVL.

The CDR3 loop is CASSPTAPNTEAFF. Written as DNA, the CDR3 is TGTGCCAGCTCACCTACAGCCCCGAACACTGAAGCTTTCTTT. The V and J genes are TRBV18 and TRBJ1-1; no firm D call. The CDR3 sequence is 14 residues long. Trimming stripped 3 bases from V and 1 base from J, with 9 bases between. In germline, CDR1 is KGHSH, CDR2 LQKENI.

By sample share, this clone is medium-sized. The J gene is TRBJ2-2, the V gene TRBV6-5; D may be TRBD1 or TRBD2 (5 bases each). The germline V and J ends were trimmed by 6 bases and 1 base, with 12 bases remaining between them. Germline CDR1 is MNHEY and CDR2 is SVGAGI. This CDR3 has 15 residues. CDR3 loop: CASRPPGQNTGELFF. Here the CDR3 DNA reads TGTGCCAGCAGGCCCCCGGGGCAGAACACCGGGGAGCTGTTTTTT.

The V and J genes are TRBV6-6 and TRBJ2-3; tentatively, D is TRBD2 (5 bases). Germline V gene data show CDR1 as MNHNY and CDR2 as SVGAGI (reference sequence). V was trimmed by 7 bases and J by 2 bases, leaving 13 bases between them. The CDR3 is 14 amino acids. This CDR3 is CASNNPGDTDTQYF. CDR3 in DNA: TGTGCCAGCAATAACCCCGGGGACACAGATACGCAGTATTTT.

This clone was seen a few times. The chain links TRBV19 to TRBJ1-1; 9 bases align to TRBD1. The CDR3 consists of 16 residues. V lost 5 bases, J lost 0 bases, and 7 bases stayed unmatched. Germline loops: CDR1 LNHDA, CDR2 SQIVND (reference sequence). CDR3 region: CASSGEQGALNTEAFF. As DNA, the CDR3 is TGTGCCAGTAGTGGAGAACAGGGGGCCTTGAACACTGAAGCTTTCTTT.

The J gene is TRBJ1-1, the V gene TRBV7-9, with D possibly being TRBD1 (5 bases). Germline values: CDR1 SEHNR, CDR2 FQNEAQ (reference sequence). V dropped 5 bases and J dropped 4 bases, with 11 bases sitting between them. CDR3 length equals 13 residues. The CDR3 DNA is TGTGCCAGCAGCCCACGCCAGGGCACTGAAGCTTTCTTT. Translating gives CASSPRQGTEAFF.

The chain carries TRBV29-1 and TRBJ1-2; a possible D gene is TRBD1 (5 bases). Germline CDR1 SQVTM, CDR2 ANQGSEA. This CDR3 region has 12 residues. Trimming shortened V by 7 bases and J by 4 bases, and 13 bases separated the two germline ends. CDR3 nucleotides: TGCAGCGCAGGACATGGGCCCTATGGCTACACCTTC. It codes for CSAGHGPYGYTF.

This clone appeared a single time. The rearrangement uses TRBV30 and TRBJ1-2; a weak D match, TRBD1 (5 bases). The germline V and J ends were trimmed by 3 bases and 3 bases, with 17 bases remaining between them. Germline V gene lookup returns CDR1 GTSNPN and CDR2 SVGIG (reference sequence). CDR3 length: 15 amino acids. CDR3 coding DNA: TGTGCCTGGAGCCGGGACCGCGTGGCGGACTATGGCTACACCTTC. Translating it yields CAWSRDRVADYGYTF.

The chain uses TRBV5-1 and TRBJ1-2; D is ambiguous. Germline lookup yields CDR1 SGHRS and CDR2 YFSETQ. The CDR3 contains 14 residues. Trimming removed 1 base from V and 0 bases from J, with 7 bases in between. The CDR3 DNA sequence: TGCGCCAGCAGCTTGCGGGAAGCTAACTATGGCTACACCTTC. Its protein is CASSLREANYGYTF.

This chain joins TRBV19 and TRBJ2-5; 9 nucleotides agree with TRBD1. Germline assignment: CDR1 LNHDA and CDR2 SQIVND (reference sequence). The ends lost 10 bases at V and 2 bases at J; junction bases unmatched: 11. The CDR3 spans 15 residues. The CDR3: CATNRGPSFQETQYF. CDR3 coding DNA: TGTGCCACTAACAGGGGGCCTTCATTTCAAGAGACCCAGTACTTC.

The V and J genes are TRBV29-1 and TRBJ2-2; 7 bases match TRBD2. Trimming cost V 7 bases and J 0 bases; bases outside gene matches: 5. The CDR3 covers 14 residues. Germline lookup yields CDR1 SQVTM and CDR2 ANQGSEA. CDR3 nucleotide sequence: TGCAGCGCATCGGGGAGGGCGAACACCGGGGAGCTGTTTTTT. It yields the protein CSASGRANTGELFF.

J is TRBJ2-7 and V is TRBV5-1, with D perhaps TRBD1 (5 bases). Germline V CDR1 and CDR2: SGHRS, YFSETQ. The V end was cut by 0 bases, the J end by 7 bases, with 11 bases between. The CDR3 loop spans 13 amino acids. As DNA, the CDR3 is TGCGCCAGCAGCTTGGACAGGTCCTTAGAGCAGTACTTC. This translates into CASSLDRSLEQYF. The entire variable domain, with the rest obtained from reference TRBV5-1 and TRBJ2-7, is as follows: KAGVTQTPRYLIKTRGQQVTLSCSPISGHRSVSWYQQTPGQGLQFLFEYFSETQRNKGNFPGRFSGRQFSNSRSEMNVSTLELGDSALYLCASSLDRSLEQYFGPGTRLTVT.

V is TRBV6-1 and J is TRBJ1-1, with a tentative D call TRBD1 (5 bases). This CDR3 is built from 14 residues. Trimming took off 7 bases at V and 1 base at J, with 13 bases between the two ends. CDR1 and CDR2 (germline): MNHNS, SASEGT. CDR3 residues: CASITGVTNTEAFF. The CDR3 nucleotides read TGTGCCAGCATCACGGGGGTGACGAACACTGAAGCTTTCTTT.

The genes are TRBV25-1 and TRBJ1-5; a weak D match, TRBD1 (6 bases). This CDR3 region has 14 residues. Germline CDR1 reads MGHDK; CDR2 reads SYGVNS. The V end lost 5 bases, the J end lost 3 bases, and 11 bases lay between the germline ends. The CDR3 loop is CASSTGQPNQPQHF. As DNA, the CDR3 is TGTGCCAGCAGTACAGGACAGCCCAATCAGCCCCAGCATTTT.

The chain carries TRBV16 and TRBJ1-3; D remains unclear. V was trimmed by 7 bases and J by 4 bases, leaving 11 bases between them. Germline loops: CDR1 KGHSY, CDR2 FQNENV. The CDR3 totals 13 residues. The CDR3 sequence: CASTPSLGNTIYF. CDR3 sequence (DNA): TGTGCCAGCACCCCCTCTTTAGGAAACACCATATATTTT.

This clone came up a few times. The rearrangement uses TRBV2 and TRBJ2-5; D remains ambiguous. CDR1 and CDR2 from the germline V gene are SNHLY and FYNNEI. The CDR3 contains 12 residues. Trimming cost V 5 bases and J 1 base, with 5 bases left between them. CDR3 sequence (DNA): TGTGCCAGCAGTTACAGCCAAGAGACCCAGTACTTC. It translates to CASSYSQETQYF.